The 18 T cell receptor beta chains reported below all come from one sample, sequenced in a study of blood T cell repertoires in COVID-19. Using immunoSEQ multiplex PCR, the repertoire was profiled, and TCRdb retains in-frame clones only, with some absent. Seen here are 75,000 to 95,000 clones, more than 75% observed once, and the top ten hold about 21%. The sample comprised peripheral blood. Every receptor here comes from a human donor in a cohort sampled during active COVID-19.

The chain joins TRBV6-6 to TRBJ1-2, with D possibly TRBD1 on 6 matching bases. V lost 4 bases to trimming and J lost 2 bases, with 14 bases between them. Germline V gene data show CDR1 as MNHNY and CDR2 as SVGAGI (reference sequence). The CDR3 consists of 15 residues. The CDR3 DNA follows: TGTGCCAGCAGTTCCCCTGAGGGGGGGAACTATGGCTACACCTTC. This translates into CASSSPEGGNYGYTF.

This clone was observed a single time. The genes are TRBV4-3 and TRBJ2-2; D may be TRBD2 (7 bases). The CDR3 contains 16 residues. The V gene's germline CDR1 is LGHNA and CDR2 YSLEER. Trimming left V 0 bases short and J 4 bases short, with 12 bases between. As DNA, the CDR3 is TGCGCCAGCAGCCAAGAGGGGGGGCGGGTCACCGGGGAGCTGTTTTTT. This translates into CASSQEGGRVTGELFF.

This chain's CDR3 is CASSQAGGTYGYTF. CDR3 in DNA: TGTGCCAGCAGCCAAGCCGGGGGGACCTATGGCTACACCTTC. The rearrangement uses TRBV3-1 (or the pseudogene TRBV3-2) and TRBJ1-2; D is perhaps TRBD1 (5 bases). The CDR3 sequence is 14 residues long. CDR1 LGHDT and CDR2 YNNKEL come from the germline V gene (reference sequence). V was shortened by 1 base and J by 4 bases, with 10 bases between the two germline ends.

The genes are TRBV7-2 and TRBJ1-2; a possible D gene is TRBD1 (6 bases). The CDR3 contains 17 residues. Per germline, CDR1 SGHTA and CDR2 FQGNSA. The V and J ends lost 1 base and 1 base respectively, with 16 bases between them. The CDR3 sequence: CASSLGTGTKVNYGYTF. The CDR3 nucleotides are TGTGCCAGCAGCTTAGGGACCGGGACAAAGGTTAACTATGGCTACACCTTC.

This clone was seen once. The J gene is TRBJ1-6, the V gene TRBV27; TRBD1 aligns across 7 bases. The V gene end was trimmed by 4 bases and the J gene end by 8 bases; junction bases not matched to a gene: 11. Germline V CDR1 and CDR2: MNHEY, SMNVEV (reference sequence). This CDR3 is built from 16 residues. The CDR3 region is CASSSGGGQAHSPLHF. The CDR3 nucleotides are TGTGCCAGCAGTTCTGGGGGTGGACAGGCGCATTCACCCCTCCACTTT.

There are a few counts of this clone. The chain links TRBV15 to TRBJ1-2; 7 nucleotides align to TRBD1. Germline CDR1 reads LNHNV; CDR2 reads YYDKDF (reference sequence). CDR3 length: 16 residues. J gave up 4 bases and V 6 bases, and 14 bases lay outside the gene matches. CDR3 protein: CATSKPYGDRLYGYTF. The CDR3 DNA follows: TGTGCCACCAGTAAACCCTATGGGGACAGACTCTATGGCTACACCTTC. Supplemented by reference TRBV15 and TRBJ1-2, the full variable domain reads DAMVIQNPRYQVTQFGKPVTLSCSQTLNHNVMYWYQQKSSQAPKLLFHYYDKDFNNEADTPDNFQSRRPNTSFCFLDIRSPGLGDTAMYLCATSKPYGDRLYGYTFGSGTRLTVV.

The gene calls are TRBV11-2 and TRBJ1-2; D ambiguous. Trimming took off 4 bases at V and 6 bases at J, with 9 bases between the two ends. The germline CDR1 and CDR2 sequences are SGHAT and FQNNGV. The CDR3 is 12 residues long. The CDR3 DNA reads as TGTGCCAGCAGCTCAGAAGGAGATGGCTACACCTTC. The encoded protein is CASSSEGDGYTF.

The V gene is TRBV5-1, the J gene TRBJ2-4; 11 nucleotides agree with TRBD2. CDR1 SGHRS and CDR2 YFSETQ come from the germline V gene. The length of the CDR3 is 21 residues. V shed 4 bases, J shed 0 bases, and the junction held 18 bases outside the gene matches. In DNA, the CDR3 is TGCGCCAGCAGCCCCGAGGGGGGGGGACTAGCGGCCCCCCTAGCCAAAAACATTCAGTACTTC. This sequence encodes CASSPEGGGLAAPLAKNIQYF.

This rearrangement joins TRBV19 to TRBJ2-7; 9 bases map to TRBD2. The J segment lost 4 bases and the V segment lost 1 base, leaving 8 bases of the junction unmatched. The CDR3 contains 16 residues. Germline loops: CDR1 LNHDA, CDR2 SQIVND (reference sequence). CDR3 in amino acids: CASSIGGRGQSYEQYF. The CDR3 DNA is TGTGCCAGTAGTATAGGCGGGAGGGGACAGAGTTACGAGCAGTACTTC. Variable domain in full (rest from reference TRBV19 and TRBJ2-7): DGGITQSPKYLFRKEGQNVTLSCEQNLNHDAMYWYRQDPGQGLRLIYYSQIVNDFQKGDIAEGYSVSREKKESFPLTVTSAQKNPTAFYLCASSIGGRGQSYEQYFGPGTRLTVT.

The rearrangement uses TRBV4-1 and TRBJ1-1; D is possibly TRBD1 (6 bases). Trimming shortened V by 3 bases and J by 0 bases, and 14 bases separated the two germline ends. Per the germline V gene, CDR1 is MGHRA and CDR2 is YSYEKL. The CDR3 spans 16 residues. CDR3 residues: CASSHLGRGVNTEAFF. The DNA of the CDR3 is TGCGCCAGCAGCCATTTAGGCAGGGGAGTGAACACTGAAGCTTTCTTT.

About this clone itself: A junction end diverges from the germline sequence, so it may reflect a read error. The chain links TRBV14 to TRBJ2-2; TRBD2 aligns across 10 bases. This CDR3 has 15 residues. Germline CDR1 reads SGHDN; CDR2 reads FVKESK. The CDR3 region is CAGSQASGSSGELFF. In DNA, the CDR3 is TGTGCCGGCAGCCAAGCTAGCGGGAGTTCCGGGGAGCTGTTTTTT.

The chain is built from TRBV6-2 or TRBV6-3 and TRBJ1-5; D not resolved. V lost 5 bases and J 1 base, leaving 3 bases between the germline ends. CDR1 and CDR2 (germline): MNHEY, SVGEGT. This CDR3 has 12 residues. The CDR3 loop is CASSPSNQPQHF. CDR3 DNA: TGTGCCAGCAGTCCGAGCAATCAGCCCCAGCATTTT.

This chain connects TRBV15 to TRBJ2-1; 10 nucleotides align to TRBD2. Germline values: CDR1 LNHNV, CDR2 YYDKDF (reference sequence). CDR3 length: 15 amino acids. With 4 bases clipped from V and 7 bases from J, the junction kept 7 bases outside the gene matches. CDR3 DNA: TGTGCCACCAGCAATCCTAGCGGGGGTAGAAATGAGCAGTTCTTC. It yields the protein CATSNPSGGRNEQFF.

The J gene is TRBJ2-1, the V gene TRBV6-2 or TRBV6-3; 9 bases align to TRBD2. Trimming cost V 11 bases and J 9 bases; bases outside gene matches: 20. Germline CDR1 MNHEY, CDR2 SVGEGT. The CDR3 runs to 16 residues. CDR3 region: CAGTPLRNSGSTEQFF. The CDR3 DNA reads TGTGCCGGCACCCCCCTGAGAAATAGCGGGAGCACTGAGCAGTTCTTC.

This chain uses TRBV5-6 with TRBJ2-1; perhaps TRBD1 as D (6 bases). Germline CDR1 and CDR2: SGHDT and YYEEEE. V gave up 4 bases and J gave up 10 bases, with 12 bases separating them. This CDR3 has 12 residues. For the CDR3, the DNA is TGTGCCAGCAGCCGGACAGAGTACGAGCAGTTCTTC. It translates to CASSRTEYEQFF.

The chain uses TRBV18 and TRBJ1-5; D call uncertain. Trimming took off 1 base at V and 0 bases at J, with 7 bases between the two ends. This CDR3 comprises 15 residues. Germline V gives CDR1 KGHSH, CDR2 LQKENI. CDR3 residues: CASSPLGDSNQPQHF. The CDR3 DNA follows: TGTGCCAGCTCACCACTCGGTGATAGCAATCAGCCCCAGCATTTT.

The chain has TRBV7-3 and TRBJ2-1; 7 bases agree with TRBD1. With 4 bases clipped from V and 6 bases from J, the junction kept 9 bases outside the gene matches. The CDR3 totals 15 residues. Looked up from germline, CDR1 is SGHTA and CDR2 is FQGTGA. The CDR3 sequence: CASSYQGVVGNEQFF. Here the CDR3 DNA reads TGTGCCAGCAGCTACCAGGGGGTGGTCGGCAATGAGCAGTTCTTC.

The chain employs TRBV30 and TRBJ2-5; D unresolved. Per the germline V gene, CDR1 is GTSNPN and CDR2 is SVGIG (reference sequence). This CDR3 spans 12 amino acids. Trimming took off 1 base at V and 2 bases at J, with 5 bases between the two ends. CDR3 sequence reads: CAWSGVQETQYF. CDR3 DNA: TGTGCCTGGAGTGGAGTTCAAGAGACCCAGTACTTC. Combining the CDR3 with reference TRBV30 and TRBJ2-5 gives the whole variable domain SQTIHQWPATLVQPVGSPLSLECTVEGTSNPNLYWYRQAAGRGLQLLFYSVGIGQISSEVPQNLSASRPQDRQFILSSKKLLLSDSGFYLCAWSGVQETQYFGPGTRLLVL.